Listed here are 29 T cell receptor beta chains from one sample, sequenced in a study of blood T cells in healthy people across ages. Next came a second PCR, run for about 7 to 11 cycles, which used a sample-barcoded 5' primer along with a J-beta primer mix. TCRdb fed the 5' RACE reads into MiXCR, producing one record per CDR3 protein. Of approximately 1.5 million distinct CDR3 sequences in the sample, about 35% were seen once. The source material was blood. The receptor set was obtained from a woman aged 25 to 39 in good health.

The chain links TRBV18 to TRBJ1-1, with D possibly TRBD1 on 5 matching bases. V lost 3 bases and J lost 4, with 18 bases in between. From germline, CDR1 is KGHSH and CDR2 LQKENI. The CDR3 is 16 amino acids. CDR3 in DNA: TGTGCCAGCTCACCCTCACATGGGACTGTAACCACTGAAGCTTTCTTT. Translating it yields CASSPSHGTVTTEAFF.

This clonotype came up many times. This rearrangement joins TRBV29-1 to TRBJ2-1; D is unclear. V was pared by 4 bases and J by 3 bases, with 7 bases between. Per the germline V gene, CDR1 is SQVTM and CDR2 is ANQGSEA. This CDR3 has 12 amino acids. The chain's CDR3 is CSVGSYYNEQFF. The CDR3 coding sequence is TGCAGCGTTGGGTCATACTACAATGAGCAGTTCTTC.

This clonotype was seen many times. The chain combines TRBV7-6 with TRBJ2-7, with D perhaps TRBD1 (5 bases). The CDR3 loop spans 13 amino acids. Between the trimmed V and J ends, which lost 5 bases and 1 base, there was a span of 9 bases. The germline CDR1 and CDR2 sequences are SGHVS and FNYEAQ. This chain's CDR3 is CASSLWTSYEQYF. CDR3 bases: TGTGCCAGCAGCCTCTGGACATCCTACGAGCAGTACTTC.

This clonotype came up a few times. The chain joins TRBV25-1 to TRBJ2-5; no definite D call. Per the germline V gene, CDR1 is MGHDK and CDR2 is SYGVNS. CDR3 size: 16 residues. Between the trimmed V and J ends, which lost 6 bases and 7 bases, there was a span of 24 bases. The CDR3 DNA is TGTGCCAGCAGGGCCCCCGGTGACACGGGCGTCGGGACCCAGTACTTC. Amino acid sequence: CASRAPGDTGVGTQYF.

This clonotype occurred a few times. CDR3 loop: CASSQVFQPDYGYTF. In nucleotides, the CDR3 is TGCGCCAGCAGCCAAGTCTTCCAGCCTGACTATGGCTACACCTTC. This chain uses TRBV4-1 with TRBJ1-2; no reliable D call. Per germline, CDR1 MGHRA and CDR2 YSYEKL. The CDR3 has 15 amino acids. Trimming took off 1 base at V and 3 bases at J, with 12 bases between the two ends.

There are a few counts of this clonotype. A read error may explain this, as a much larger clone is one base away. The CDR3 DNA reads as TGCAGCGTTGAAAGTCTAGCGGGGTTCACAGATACGCGGTATTTT. Amino acid sequence: CSVESLAGFTDTRYF. The V and J genes are TRBV29-1 and TRBJ2-3; TRBD2 matches at 9 bases. CDR3 length equals 15 residues. The germline gives CDR1 SQVTM, CDR2 ANQGSEA.

The chain carries TRBV6-6 and TRBJ1-2; 7 bases fit TRBD1. The CDR3 runs 14 residues. Per the germline V gene, CDR1 is MNHNY and CDR2 is SVGAGI (reference sequence). With V trimmed by 2 bases and J by 2 bases, 2 bases remained unmatched. CDR3 protein: CASSYDRENYGYTF. The CDR3 DNA reads TGTGCCAGCAGTTACGACAGGGAAAACTATGGCTACACCTTC.

The genes are TRBV6-5 and TRBJ2-1; 7 nucleotides agree with TRBD1. J gave up 0 bases and V 6 bases, and 14 bases lay outside the gene matches. CDR1 MNHEY and CDR2 SVGAGI come from the germline V gene. This CDR3 region has 18 residues. DNA for the CDR3: TGTGCCAGCAGCGTTACTGTAGGGACAGCGAGCTCCTACAATGAGCAGTTCTTC. Translating gives CASSVTVGTASSYNEQFF.

This rearrangement joins TRBV29-1 to TRBJ2-1, with 9 bases matching TRBD2. The junction had 20 bases not matched to a gene; V was cut back by 8 bases and J by 3 bases. This CDR3 is 18 amino acids long. Germline CDR1 is SQVTM and CDR2 is ANQGSEA. The CDR3 reads CSLLRTSDPLSGYNEQFF. CDR3 coding DNA: TGCAGCCTACTCAGGACTAGCGATCCTCTCTCGGGCTACAATGAGCAGTTCTTC.

The chain couples TRBV3-1 to TRBJ1-1, with 10 bases lining up with TRBD1. This CDR3 is 12 amino acids long. Germline V gives CDR1 LGHDT, CDR2 YNNKEL (reference sequence). The V and J ends lost 6 bases and 9 bases, in that order; junction bases with no gene match: 4. The CDR3: CASSYDRGQAFF. In nucleotides, the CDR3 is TGTGCCAGCAGTTATGACAGGGGGCAAGCTTTCTTT.

This clonotype appeared a few times. CDR3 sequence (DNA): TGTGCCAGCAGAGAACAGGGGGCGTCGAGCGAGCAGTACTTC. Translated, it gives CASREQGASSEQYF. The rearrangement joins TRBV27 to TRBJ2-7; the match to TRBD1 covers 9 bases. The V gene's germline CDR1 is MNHEY and CDR2 SMNVEV (reference sequence). This CDR3 contains 14 residues. With V trimmed by 6 bases and J by 6 bases, 9 bases remained unmatched.

The genes are TRBV3-1 and TRBJ2-7, with unresolved D. Germline CDR1 reads LGHDT; CDR2 reads YNNKEL (reference sequence). CDR3 size: 14 residues. The ends were cut back, 4 bases at V and 5 bases at J, with 15 bases in the middle. CDR3 nucleotides: TGTGCCAGCAGCCCGGGCCGCCGCACCCACGAGCAGTACTTC. Amino acids: CASSPGRRTHEQYF.

This clonotype appeared a few times. The chain has TRBV27 and TRBJ2-1, with TRBD1 identical over 10 bases. V shed 2 bases, J shed 4 bases, and the junction held 11 bases outside the gene matches. This CDR3 is built from 18 residues. Germline CDR1 reads MNHEY; CDR2 reads SMNVEV (reference sequence). The CDR3 DNA is TGTGCCAGCAGTTTAGGGCCTACCGGGACAGGGGTTTACAATGAGCAGTTCTTC. This encodes CASSLGPTGTGVYNEQFF.

This clonotype came up once. An end of the junction differs from the germline gene, which may be a read error. This chain joins TRBV29-1 and TRBJ1-3, with D maybe TRBD1 (5 bases). This CDR3 has 14 residues. Germline values: CDR1 SQVTM, CDR2 ANQGSEA. The CDR3 DNA reads TGCAGCGCCACTGACAGTAACTCTGGAGACACCATATATTTT. Protein: CSATDSNSGDTIYF.

The chain employs TRBV20-1 and TRBJ1-2; D unresolved. V gave up 6 bases and J gave up 3 bases, with 11 bases separating them. Germline assignment: CDR1 DFQATT and CDR2 SNEGSKA (reference sequence). The CDR3 runs to 12 residues. The CDR3 region has the DNA TGCAGTGCCGGAAGACTTGACTATGGCTACACCTTC. Translated, it gives CSAGRLDYGYTF.

This clonotype was seen repeatedly, ten times or more. The V and J genes are TRBV20-1 and TRBJ2-1; a possible D gene is TRBD1 (5 bases). The CDR3 covers 11 residues. Trimming left V 4 bases short and J 8 bases short, with 9 bases between. CDR1 is DFQATT and CDR2 is SNEGSKA in the germline V gene (reference sequence). The CDR3 spells CSANAGYEQFF. CDR3 DNA sequence: TGCAGTGCTAATGCAGGGTATGAGCAGTTCTTC.

This clonotype was detected a few times. The rearrangement links TRBV18 to TRBJ1-2, with TRBD1 as a possible D gene (6 bases). This CDR3 has 16 residues. Deletions cut 5 bases from V and 0 bases from J, with 16 bases between. Per germline, CDR1 KGHSH and CDR2 LQKENI. CDR3 DNA: TGTGCCAGCTCAGCGGACAGAGAAACTACTAACTATGGCTACACCTTC. Translated, it gives CASSADRETTNYGYTF.

As regards this clonotype: Sequence at one end of the junction differs from germline and may be a read error. The V call is TRBV4-1, the J call TRBJ2-3; no clear D gene. Germline CDR1 MGHRA, CDR2 YSYEKL. This CDR3 has 15 residues. The CDR3 protein is CASNQVGTSTDTQYF. For the CDR3, the DNA is TGCGCCAGCAACCAAGTGGGAACTAGCACAGATACGCAGTATTTT.

The chain links TRBV20-1 to TRBJ1-2; 11 nucleotides agree with TRBD1. V was pared by 3 bases and J by 5 bases, with 5 bases of the junction left unmatched. Germline V lookup: CDR1 DFQATT, CDR2 SNEGSKA (reference sequence). CDR3 length: 14 residues. The CDR3 region has the DNA TGCAGTGCTAGCCGGACAGGGGGCGTGTATGGCTACACCTTC. The encoded protein is CSASRTGGVYGYTF.

The genes are TRBV5-1 and TRBJ2-7; 12 bases align to TRBD2. The CDR3 consists of 16 residues. V trimming: 3 bases; J trimming: 4 bases; junction bases outside the gene matches: 8. The germline gives CDR1 SGHRS, CDR2 YFSETQ. CDR3 protein: CASSWTSGMPLYEQYF. The CDR3 nucleotides are TGCGCCAGCAGCTGGACTAGCGGGATGCCCCTTTACGAGCAGTACTTC.

Concerning this clonotype itself: A read error may account for a junction end that differs from germline. The J gene is TRBJ2-3, the V gene TRBV20-1; D not certain. Looked up from germline, CDR1 is DFQATT and CDR2 is SNEGSKA (reference sequence). This CDR3 spans 15 amino acids. The CDR3 bases are TGCAGTGCTAGAGATCCTGGCCGAAACACAGATACGCAGTCTTTT. It encodes CSARDPGRNTDTQSF.

The rearrangement uses TRBV19 and TRBJ2-1; no reliable D call. Trimming stripped 7 bases from V and 3 bases from J, with 13 bases between. CDR1 LNHDA and CDR2 SQIVND come from the germline V gene (reference sequence). CDR3 length equals 14 residues. CDR3 loop: CASTLWHDYNEQFF. The CDR3 coding sequence is TGTGCCAGTACCTTATGGCACGACTACAATGAGCAGTTCTTC.

The rearrangement uses TRBV20-1 and TRBJ2-2; D is unresolved. The CDR3 totals 14 residues. Trimming removed 5 bases at V and 0 bases at J, with 10 bases between. In germline, CDR1 is DFQATT, CDR2 SNEGSKA (reference sequence). The CDR3 sequence: CSAHPRANTGELFF. For the CDR3, the DNA is TGCAGTGCTCATCCCCGAGCGAACACCGGGGAGCTGTTTTTT.

The chain employs TRBV28 and TRBJ2-7; a possible D gene is TRBD1 (5 bases). V was pared by 6 bases and J by 4 bases, with 13 bases between. Germline CDR1 and CDR2: MDHEN and SYDVKM. This CDR3 region has 13 residues. This CDR3 reads CASRGRVIYEQYF. CDR3 nucleotides: TGTGCCAGCAGGGGCAGGGTAATATACGAGCAGTACTTC.

For this clonotype: A read error may produce the germline difference seen at one junction end. The rearrangement links TRBV6-2 or TRBV6-3 to TRBJ2-7; no clear D gene. Germline loops: CDR1 MNHEY, CDR2 SVGEGT. The CDR3 covers 12 residues. The CDR3 sequence is CACSYSFLEQYF. The CDR3 nucleotides read TGTGCCTGCAGTTACTCGTTCCTCGAGCAGTACTTC.

The chain is built from TRBV28 and TRBJ1-1; D is unclear. Trimming removed 6 bases at V and 3 bases at J, with 11 bases between. The CDR3 loop spans 13 amino acids. Germline V gives CDR1 MDHEN, CDR2 SYDVKM. CDR3 amino acids: CASRSTLDTEAFF. CDR3 DNA sequence: TGTGCCAGCAGATCCACCTTAGACACTGAAGCTTTCTTT.

A note on this clonotype: The limits of the CDR3 on the DNA are not certain, so only TCRdb's listed CDR3 is given. CDR3 sequence reads: CSARVGQGTEYF. V is TRBV20-1 and J is TRBJ2-7; the table's TRBD1 call for D was not verified on the DNA. Germline CDR1 is DFQATT and CDR2 is SNEGSKA (reference sequence). Ends included, the CDR3 has 12 residues.

Note on this clonotype: Mismatch with germline at one junction end may stem from a read error. The V call is TRBV11-2, the J call TRBJ2-1, with D maybe TRBD1 (6 bases). This CDR3 comprises 11 residues. Germline V lookup: CDR1 SGHAT, CDR2 FQNNGV. The CDR3 coding sequence is TGTGCCAGCAGACCAGACAGGACCCCCGTCTTC. It yields the protein CASRPDRTPVF.

The chain is built from TRBV27 and TRBJ1-6; 8 bases line up with TRBD1. Germline lookup yields CDR1 MNHEY and CDR2 SMNVEV (reference sequence). The CDR3 has 17 residues. Trimming took 5 bases from V and 7 from J; bases not matched to a gene: 13. CDR3 bases: TGTGCCAGCAGTACCCCGACAGGGGCACTGGGGAATTCACCCCTCCACTTT. Protein product: CASSTPTGALGNSPLHF.